The 24 T cell receptor beta chains reported below all come from one sample, sequenced in a study of blood T cell repertoires in COVID-19. Measured with immunoSEQ multiplex PCR; TCRdb has only the in-frame clones, and not every one. The profile shows around 140,000 clones, about four fifths of them singletons. Input material: peripheral blood. All receptors derive from a woman aged 55-70 years with active or convalescent COVID-19.

The chain combines TRBV5-1 with TRBJ2-7; 8 bases agree with TRBD2. The CDR3 is 14 amino acids. With 4 bases clipped from V and 3 bases from J, the junction kept 6 bases outside the gene matches. Germline V CDR1 and CDR2: SGHRS, YFSETQ. This chain's CDR3 is CASSLQTSDYEQYF. For the CDR3, the DNA is TGCGCCAGCAGCCTACAGACTAGCGACTACGAGCAGTACTTC.

The CDR3 loop reads CASTPDRGQTDTQYF. The CDR3 coding sequence is TGTGCCAGCACCCCCGACAGGGGGCAGACAGATACGCAGTATTTT. The rearrangement links TRBV7-2 to TRBJ2-3, with TRBD1 matching 10 bases. This CDR3 comprises 15 residues. With V trimmed by 7 bases and J by 3 bases, 7 bases remained unmatched. Germline-derived CDR1 and CDR2 are SGHTA and FQGNSA.

The chain is built from TRBV3-1 (or the pseudogene TRBV3-2) and TRBJ2-5; 10 bases fit TRBD2. CDR1 and CDR2 (germline): LGHDT, YNNKEL (reference sequence). This CDR3 has 14 amino acids. J was trimmed by 1 base and V by 6 bases; bases with no gene match: 2. CDR3 nucleotides: TGTGCCAGCAGATTAGCGGGGGGCCAAGAGACCCAGTACTTC. Translating gives CASRLAGGQETQYF.

The chain combines TRBV27 with TRBJ2-2, with 7 positions matching TRBD2. Germline values: CDR1 MNHEY, CDR2 SMNVEV (reference sequence). V dropped 2 bases and J dropped 2; count of bases not matched to a gene: 8. CDR3 size: 17 residues. The CDR3 bases are TGTGCCAGCAGTTTACCTGGGCGGGGGAGCAACACCGGGGAGCTGTTTTTT. It specifies CASSLPGRGSNTGELFF.

This clone has a handful of counts. The V call is TRBV12-3 or TRBV12-4, the J call TRBJ1-4; D gene uncertain. With 7 bases removed from V and 8 bases from J, the gap between germline ends came to 8 bases. CDR3 size: 11 residues. CDR3 bases: TGTGCCAGCACCCCCATCGAAAAACTGTTTTTT. Encoded protein: CASTPIEKLFF.

This clone was recorded once. This chain uses TRBV29-1 with TRBJ2-6; the match to TRBD1 covers 9 bases. With 7 bases clipped from V and 0 bases from J, the junction kept 4 bases outside the gene matches. Germline V gene lookup returns CDR1 SQVTM and CDR2 ANQGSEA. The CDR3 is 15 residues long. CDR3 DNA sequence: TGCAGCGCTGGACAGGGGAACTCTGGGGCCAACGTCCTGACTTTC. Translated: CSAGQGNSGANVLTF.

This clone was observed a handful of times. The rearrangement joins TRBV10-3 to TRBJ1-1, with 9 bases fitting TRBD1. Germline CDR1 is ENHRY and CDR2 is SYGVKD. The CDR3 runs to 14 residues. Germline trimming cut 7 bases from V and 3 bases from J; bases unmatched to any gene: 6. CDR3 sequence reads: CAITSRTGDTEAFF. DNA of the CDR3: TGTGCCATCACCTCGAGGACAGGGGACACTGAAGCTTTCTTT.

CDR3 sequence: CASSYRSGWILSTDTQYF. As DNA, the CDR3 is TGTGCCAGCAGTTATAGGAGCGGGTGGATCCTTAGCACAGATACGCAGTATTTT. This chain links TRBV6-2 or TRBV6-3 with TRBJ2-3, with D possibly matching TRBD2 (6 bases). V was shortened by 3 bases and J by 0 bases, with 19 bases between the two germline ends. The CDR3 totals 18 residues. Germline CDR1 and CDR2: MNHEY and SVGEGT.

This clone was counted ten times or more. The chain recombines TRBV5-1 with TRBJ2-7; D is possibly TRBD1 (5 bases). CDR1 is SGHRS, CDR2 YFSETQ, per germline. V was trimmed by 0 bases and J by 6 bases, leaving 10 bases between them. The length of the CDR3 is 13 residues. Here the CDR3 reads CASSLVGQGEQYV. The CDR3 DNA sequence: TGCGCCAGCAGCTTGGTTGGACAAGGCGAGCAGTACGTC.

J is TRBJ1-3 and V is TRBV11-2; no reliable D call. The CDR3 runs 15 residues. Germline V gene data show CDR1 as SGHAT and CDR2 as FQNNGV. Trimming stripped 0 bases from V and 4 bases from J, with 10 bases between. The DNA of the CDR3 is TGTGCCAGCAGCTTAGAGGGCCATTGGGGAAACACCATATATTTT. Residues: CASSLEGHWGNTIYF.

This clone has only a few counts. V and J are TRBV6-2 or TRBV6-3 and TRBJ1-1; a weak D match, TRBD1 (6 bases). In germline, CDR1 is MNHEY, CDR2 SVGEGT. Trimming took 3 bases from V and 1 from J, leaving 9 bases between them. The CDR3 spans 14 residues. The CDR3 DNA reads TGTGCCAGCAGTTATGGGGGCCGGAACACTGAAGCTTTCTTT. Translated: CASSYGGRNTEAFF.

V gene TRBV6-5 combines with J gene TRBJ1-1; possibly TRBD1 for D (6 bases). The CDR3 spans 16 residues. CDR1 MNHEY and CDR2 SVGAGI come from the germline V gene. Trimming took off 0 bases at V and 0 bases at J, with 11 bases between the two ends. CDR3 amino acids: CASSYSGHPLNTEAFF. The CDR3, as DNA: TGTGCCAGCAGTTACTCGGGACACCCTCTGAACACTGAAGCTTTCTTT.

The chain employs TRBV2 and TRBJ1-1; D remains unclear. V was cut by 6 bases and J by 3 bases, with 17 bases left in between. This CDR3 has 15 amino acids. Germline loops: CDR1 SNHLY, CDR2 FYNNEI. The CDR3 nucleotides read TGTGCCAGCAGGGGTAGGGAGGGTCTGGACACTGAAGCTTTCTTT. Translation gives CASRGREGLDTEAFF.

The V gene is TRBV24-1, the J gene TRBJ1-4, with 11 positions matching TRBD1. Germline V lookup: CDR1 KGHDR, CDR2 SFDVKD. This CDR3 region has 16 residues. The V segment lost 4 bases and the J segment 8 bases; nucleotides outside the gene matches: 8. DNA of the CDR3: TGTGCCACCAGTGAGCGTGGGACAGGGGGTCGAGAAAAACTGTTTTTT. This codes for CATSERGTGGREKLFF.

V and J are TRBV2 and TRBJ1-5; weak D call: TRBD1 (5 bases). The germline V gene encodes CDR1 SNHLY and CDR2 FYNNEI. The CDR3 totals 14 residues. Trimming took off 6 bases at V and 3 bases at J, with 12 bases between the two ends. Here the CDR3 reads CASSAGRPNQPQHF. CDR3 in DNA: TGTGCCAGCAGCGCAGGGCGGCCCAATCAGCCCCAGCATTTT.

J is TRBJ1-6 and V is TRBV7-2, with 7 bases identical to TRBD1. Germline loops: CDR1 SGHTA, CDR2 FQGNSA. J lost 3 bases, V lost 5 bases, and 7 bases had no gene match. The CDR3 is made up of 16 amino acids. Here the CDR3 DNA reads TGTGCCAGCAGCCCTGGAACAGGGGTCTATAATTCACCCCTCCACTTT. Amino acid sequence: CASSPGTGVYNSPLHF.

The chain employs TRBV6-5 and TRBJ1-1; 9 bases agree with TRBD1. Germline-derived CDR1 and CDR2 are MNHEY and SVGAGI. V shed 4 bases and J 5 bases; nucleotides not matched to a gene: 2. The CDR3 contains 13 residues. Here the CDR3 reads CASSWDRATEAFF. The CDR3 nucleotides are TGTGCCAGCAGTTGGGACAGGGCGACTGAAGCTTTCTTT.

This clone has only a few counts. This rearrangement joins TRBV7-3 to TRBJ2-5; no clear D gene. This CDR3 has 13 amino acids. Germline CDR1 and CDR2: SGHTA and FQGTGA. V lost 5 bases, J lost 5 bases, and 12 bases lay in between. The CDR3 DNA reads TGTGCCAGCAGCACAGCTGTCCTGGAGACCCAGTACTTC. Protein: CASSTAVLETQYF.

The CDR3 DNA sequence: TGTGCCAGCAGCAAACCGGGACAAAGTAACTATGGCTACACCTTC. The encoded protein is CASSKPGQSNYGYTF. V gene TRBV6-5 combines with J gene TRBJ1-2; maybe TRBD1 (6 bases). The germline V gene encodes CDR1 MNHEY and CDR2 SVGAGI. Deletions cut 6 bases from V and 1 base from J, with 15 bases between. The CDR3 length is 15 residues.

The rearrangement joins TRBV3-1 (or the pseudogene TRBV3-2) to TRBJ2-7, with 8 bases that match TRBD1. Trimming took 4 bases from V and 2 from J; bases not matched to a gene: 1. CDR1 LGHDT and CDR2 YNNKEL come from the germline V gene (reference sequence). This CDR3 has 13 residues. The CDR3 DNA is TGTGCCAGCAGCCGACAGGGGCCCTACGAGCAGTACTTC. Translating it yields CASSRQGPYEQYF.

The chain is built from TRBV7-2 and TRBJ2-7; a possible D gene is TRBD2 (5 bases). In germline, CDR1 is SGHTA, CDR2 FQGNSA. Trimming shortened V by 5 bases and J by 6 bases, and 14 bases separated the two germline ends. The CDR3 has 13 residues. CDR3 loop: CASSPRTSFEQYF. The DNA of the CDR3 is TGTGCCAGCAGCCCTAGGACTTCTTTCGAGCAGTACTTC.

V and J are TRBV6-5 and TRBJ1-5; TRBD1 matches 11 bases. Trimming removed 7 bases from V and 6 bases from J; junction bases left unmatched: 8. Germline CDR1 is MNHEY and CDR2 is SVGAGI. CDR3 length equals 15 residues. Here the CDR3 reads CASTPGTGGFQPQHF. CDR3 DNA sequence: TGTGCCAGCACCCCCGGGACAGGGGGATTTCAGCCCCAGCATTTT.

This sequence joins TRBV2 and TRBJ2-1; D possibly corresponds to TRBD2 (5 bases). Between the trimmed V and J ends, which lost 7 bases and 0 bases, there was a span of 13 bases. The CDR3 is 15 residues long. The germline V gene has CDR1 SNHLY and CDR2 FYNNEI. Here the CDR3 DNA reads TGTGCCAGCAACGGTGCTAGCCGCTCCTACAATGAGCAGTTCTTC. As protein: CASNGASRSYNEQFF.

The CDR3 bases are TGTGCCATCAGTGAGTCTATCGAGGCTTTGAACTATGGCTACACCTTC. This codes for CAISESIEALNYGYTF. V gene TRBV10-3 combines with J gene TRBJ1-2; D unresolved. The length of the CDR3 is 16 residues. With 0 bases removed from V and 2 bases from J, the gap between germline ends came to 13 bases. Germline loops: CDR1 ENHRY, CDR2 SYGVKD.